Presented here are 20 T cell receptor beta chains from one specimen sequenced in a study of human T cells and chemical hapten exposure (dated by TCRdb to the early 2020s). The sample's time point label is to be understood as: pre-sensitization, week 0. This sample's treatment or condition label indicates: therapeutic diphenylcyclopropenone sensitization with weekly scalp DPC. Libraries were constructed by RACE. The data were produced on a NextSeq 500. TCRdb reran the public reads through fastp at Q25 and MiXCR, keeping productive beta chains. CDR3 protein sequences are deduplicated, and each keeps its most common genes and DNA. The sample table records about 380,000 distinct CDR3 sequences; 5.1% of these occur just once. The ten largest clones capture 2.5% to 3% of the sample. The sample was whole blood, taken in connection with sensitization to the hapten diphenylcyclopropenone (DPC). These TCRs come from a woman between 50 and 59 years old with alopecia areata. Some clones in this sample may be carry-over from other donors' samples.

V usage is TRBV5-6 and J usage is TRBJ1-1; TRBD1 matches 8 bases. Trimming at V came to 4 bases and at J to 3 bases, leaving 17 bases not matched to a gene. The germline V gene encodes CDR1 SGHDT and CDR2 YYEEEE. The CDR3 contains 18 residues. This CDR3 is CASSALPWTGSLDTEAFF. In DNA, the CDR3 is TGTGCCAGCAGCGCCTTACCCTGGACAGGGAGTTTGGACACTGAAGCTTTCTTT.

In regard to this clonotype: This may come from a read error, since a much larger clone is one base off. The chain employs TRBV5-1 and TRBJ2-3; D possibly corresponds to TRBD1 (6 bases). The CDR3 is 14 amino acids. V lost 7 bases and J 0 bases, leaving 12 bases between the germline ends. Germline lookup yields CDR1 SGHRS and CDR2 YFSETQ. CDR3: CASARGQSTDTQYF. The CDR3, as DNA: TGCGCCAGCGCACGCGGACAGAGCACAGATACGCAGTATTTT.

This clonotype has more than one count but fewer than ten. The CDR3 sequence is CASSLAQGYNTEAFF. The CDR3 DNA reads TGTGCCAGCAGTTTGGCCCAGGGATACAACACTGAAGCTTTCTTT. The chain couples TRBV12-3 or TRBV12-4 to TRBJ1-1, with D tentatively TRBD1 (5 bases). V gave up 3 bases and J gave up 2 bases, with 13 bases separating them. CDR3 size: 15 residues.

This clonotype was seen more than once but under ten times. The V call is TRBV6-5, the J call TRBJ1-4; the match to TRBD1 covers 9 bases. The CDR3 length is 15 residues. V shed 6 bases and J 8 bases; nucleotides not matched to a gene: 10. Germline CDR1 reads MNHEY; CDR2 reads SVGAGI. DNA for the CDR3: TGTGCCAGCAGCAGCCGGGACAGGGAGATAGAAAAACTGTTTTTT. Its translation is CASSSRDREIEKLFF.

The chain combines TRBV12-3 or TRBV12-4 with TRBJ2-7, with D tentatively TRBD1 (7 bases). The germline V and J ends were trimmed by 7 bases and 2 bases, with 12 bases remaining between them. This CDR3 has 13 amino acids. The CDR3 DNA follows: TGTGCCAGCAATCAGGGGGGCACCTACGAGCAGTACTTC. Encoded protein: CASNQGGTYEQYF.

This clonotype was counted ten times or more. This chain joins TRBV20-1 and TRBJ1-5; the D is unclear. Trimming took off 1 base at V and 2 bases at J, with 15 bases between the two ends. This CDR3 comprises 16 residues. Germline V gene lookup returns CDR1 DFQATT and CDR2 SNEGSKA (reference sequence). CDR3 sequence reads: CSARAAGRWGNQPQHF. In DNA form, the CDR3 reads TGCAGTGCTAGAGCCGCCGGGCGCTGGGGCAATCAGCCCCAGCATTTT.

This clonotype was detected ten times or more. The J gene is TRBJ2-3, the V gene TRBV6-4; D possibly uses TRBD1 or TRBD2 (5 bases each). Germline CDR1 is MRHNA and CDR2 is SNTAGT. The CDR3 covers 15 residues. V gave up 9 bases and J gave up 1 base, with 17 bases separating them. CDR3 DNA sequence: TGTGCCAGGGGGGTCTTTACCCTCCGCACAGATACGCAGTATTTT. This encodes CARGVFTLRTDTQYF.

This sequence joins TRBV2 and TRBJ1-6, with a weak D call TRBD1 (5 bases). This CDR3 is 14 amino acids long. Trimming removed 6 bases from V and 6 bases from J, with 12 bases in between. The germline gives CDR1 SNHLY, CDR2 FYNNEI. The CDR3 protein is CASSAGTVNSPLHF. CDR3 nucleotides: TGTGCCAGCAGCGCCGGGACGGTTAATTCACCCCTCCACTTT.

In its sample, this clonotype was seen many times. The V and J genes are TRBV10-3 and TRBJ1-5, with D possibly matching TRBD1 (5 bases). The germline V and J ends were trimmed by 6 bases and 4 bases, with 19 bases remaining between them. The CDR3 has 16 residues. Germline assignment: CDR1 ENHRY and CDR2 SYGVKD. The CDR3 sequence: CAISLPWRGENQPQHF. In DNA form, the CDR3 reads TGTGCCATCAGCCTTCCTTGGAGGGGAGAGAATCAGCCCCAGCATTTT.

This clonotype appeared a few times. The genes are TRBV9 and TRBJ1-2; D is uncertain. From germline, CDR1 is SGDLS and CDR2 YYNGEE. The CDR3 loop spans 13 amino acids. Trimming removed 2 bases from V and 3 bases from J, with 8 bases in between. The CDR3 DNA reads as TGTGCCAGCAGCGTCGCCGATGACTATGGCTACACCTTC. Translated, it gives CASSVADDYGYTF.

The J gene is TRBJ1-6, the V gene TRBV20-1; D perhaps matches TRBD1 (6 bases). CDR1 is DFQATT, CDR2 SNEGSKA, per germline (reference sequence). V lost 0 bases and J lost 17, with 23 bases in between. The CDR3 extends over 15 amino acids. The CDR3 reads CSAREAGTGTRSIHF. The CDR3 DNA reads as TGCAGTGCTAGAGAAGCGGGAACCGGGACACGGTCAATCCACTTT.

There are many counts of this clonotype. The CDR3 loop reads CASSLGTGMNTEAFF. The CDR3 coding sequence is TGTGCCAGCAGTTTAGGGACAGGTATGAACACTGAAGCTTTCTTT. The chain couples TRBV12-3 or TRBV12-4 to TRBJ1-1; the match to TRBD1 covers 7 bases. V was clipped by 1 base and J by 0 bases; unmatched bases: 2. CDR3 length: 15 amino acids.

This clonotype has just a few counts. This CDR3 is CASSFTTGTDTQYF. The CDR3 nucleotides are TGTGCCAGCAGTTTTACAACTGGCACAGATACGCAGTATTTT. The rearrangement joins TRBV12-3 or TRBV12-4 to TRBJ2-3; D gene ambiguous. There are 14 residues in the CDR3. V lost 3 bases and J lost 1, with 8 bases in between.

This clonotype appeared a few times. The chain recombines TRBV20-1 with TRBJ2-1; TRBD2 is a possible D gene (5 bases). Germline values: CDR1 DFQATT, CDR2 SNEGSKA (reference sequence). V shed 0 bases and J shed 0 bases, with 9 bases lying between them. The CDR3 totals 15 residues. CDR3: CSARDEAGSYNEQFF. The CDR3 coding sequence is TGCAGTGCTAGAGATGAGGCGGGCTCCTACAATGAGCAGTTCTTC.

This clonotype was found many times. This sequence joins TRBV3-1 and TRBJ2-4; possible D gene TRBD2, 5 bases. The V gene's germline CDR1 is LGHDT and CDR2 YNNKEL (reference sequence). Trimming stripped 0 bases from V and 4 bases from J, with 13 bases between. This CDR3 region has 16 residues. This CDR3 is CASSQDGGTTKNIQYF. The CDR3, as DNA: TGTGCCAGCAGCCAAGATGGAGGCACGACAAAAAACATTCAGTACTTC.

The J gene is TRBJ1-4, the V gene TRBV29-1, with D unresolved. CDR3 length equals 11 residues. The germline gives CDR1 SQVTM, CDR2 ANQGSEA. Trimming removed 0 bases at V and 8 bases at J, with 4 bases between. This chain's CDR3 is CSVEESEKLFF. DNA of the CDR3: TGCAGCGTTGAAGAAAGCGAAAAACTGTTTTTT.

This clonotype was observed many times. The junction shows a germline mismatch at one end, possibly a read error. The rearrangement uses TRBV20-1 and TRBJ2-7; D remains unclear. CDR1 is DFQATT and CDR2 is SNEGSKA in the germline V gene (reference sequence). This CDR3 spans 12 amino acids. This CDR3 reads CSARDVSYEQYF. The CDR3 DNA reads TGCAGTGCGAGAGATGTTTCCTACGAGCAGTACTTC.

This clonotype was counted ten times or more. This chain joins TRBV5-1 and TRBJ2-3; the match to TRBD1 covers 7 bases. Looked up from germline, CDR1 is SGHRS and CDR2 is YFSETQ. The V and J ends lost 2 bases and 5 bases, in that order; junction bases with no gene match: 11. The CDR3 totals 16 residues. CDR3 amino acids: CASSLVADRVIDTQYF. DNA of the CDR3: TGCGCCAGCAGCTTAGTAGCCGACAGGGTGATAGATACGCAGTATTTT.

This clonotype was seen a few times. V gene TRBV11-2 combines with J gene TRBJ2-3, with D uncertain. CDR3 length: 13 amino acids. CDR1 and CDR2 (germline): SGHAT, FQNNGV. V gave up 7 bases and J gave up 5 bases, with 13 bases separating them. The CDR3 DNA reads as TGTGCCAGCACCATGATGATCGAAGATACGCAGTATTTT. Translation gives CASTMMIEDTQYF.

Only a few counts were recorded for this clonotype. The chain joins TRBV28 to TRBJ2-5, with D unclear. V was clipped by 7 bases and J by 0 bases, with 9 bases between them. There are 13 residues in the CDR3. The germline CDR1 and CDR2 sequences are MDHEN and SYDVKM. The CDR3 here is CASTRRYQETQYF. The CDR3 DNA reads as TGTGCCAGCACCCGACGCTACCAAGAGACCCAGTACTTC. Drawing the rest from reference TRBV28 and TRBJ2-5, the complete variable domain is DVKVTQSSRYLVKRTGEKVFLECVQDMDHENMFWYRQDPGLGLRLIYFSYDVKMKEKGDIPEGYSVSREKKERFSLILESASTNQTSMYLCASTRRYQETQYFGPGTRLLVL.